The TCR beta chain described here comes from a study of shared clonotypes between healthy human individuals. Notes on the study in general: Naive CD4 clonotypes were shared across a handful of donors at roughly 5%. Clonotype sharing among the donors was expected to vary with sequencing depth. In general, naive subsets displayed greater estimated richness than memory subsets did. Generation probabilities were higher for clonotypes shared across all four sorted-subset donors than for unshared ones.

As for this clone: Its antigen remains unidentified.

The CDR3 contains 12 residues. The germline gives CDR1 LGHNT, CDR2 FRNRAP. V was cut by 6 bases and J by 4 bases, with 8 bases left in between. The method was immunoSEQ multiplex PCR; TCRdb's version includes in-frame clones alone and lacks a portion of them. This repertoire shows around 1.9 million clones, 85% to 95% found once; its top ten account for under 2%. Only CD45RO-negative cells positively selected for CCR7 counted as naive CD8 cells, so terminally differentiated effector memory CD45RA+ cells were excluded. This clonotype was obtained from a young man in good health. Some clones in this sample may be carry-over from other donors' samples. The sample was naive CD8+ T cells from PBMCs. The chain carries TRBV12-5 and TRBJ2-3; no clear D gene. The CDR3 is CASGPRADTQYF. The CDR3 DNA sequence: TGTGCTAGTGGCCCCCGTGCAGATACGCAGTATTTT.